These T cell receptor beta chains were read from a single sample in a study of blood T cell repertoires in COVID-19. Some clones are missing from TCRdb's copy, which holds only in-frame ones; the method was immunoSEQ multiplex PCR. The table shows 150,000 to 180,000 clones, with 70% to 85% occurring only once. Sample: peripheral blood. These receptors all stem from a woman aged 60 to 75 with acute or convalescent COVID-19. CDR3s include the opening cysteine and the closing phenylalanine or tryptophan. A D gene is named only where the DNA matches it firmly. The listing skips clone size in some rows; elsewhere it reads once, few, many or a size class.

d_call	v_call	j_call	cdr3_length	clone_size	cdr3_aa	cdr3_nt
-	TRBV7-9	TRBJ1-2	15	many	CASSLDTWGSYGYTF	TGTGCCAGCAGCCTCGACACCTGGGGCTCCTATGGCTACACCTTC
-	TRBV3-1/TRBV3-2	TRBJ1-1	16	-	CASSTRRRAVNTEAFF	TGTGCCAGCAGCACCCGCAGGAGGGCGGTGAACACTGAAGCTTTCTTT
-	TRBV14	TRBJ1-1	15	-	CASSPSTGRNTEAFF	TGTGCCAGCAGCCCCTCGACAGGTAGGAACACTGAAGCTTTCTTT
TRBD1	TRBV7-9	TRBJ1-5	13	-	CASSRDSTRPQHF	TGTGCCAGCAGCCGGGACAGTACCCGGCCCCAGCATTTT
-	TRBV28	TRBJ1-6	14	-	CASSFHSQDSPLHF	TGTGCCAGCAGTTTCCACAGTCAAGATTCACCCCTCCACTTT
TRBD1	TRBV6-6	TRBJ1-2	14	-	CASSPGDRVYGYTF	TGTGCCAGCAGCCCCGGGGACAGGGTCTATGGCTACACCTTC
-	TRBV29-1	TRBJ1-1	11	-	CSVRENTEAFF	TGCAGCGTTCGGGAAAACACTGAAGCTTTCTTT
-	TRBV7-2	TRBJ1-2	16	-	CASSPRVGGTNYGYTF	TGTGCCAGCAGCCCAAGGGTGGGGGGAACTAACTATGGCTACACCTTC
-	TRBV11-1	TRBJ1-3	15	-	CASSSDTRPGNTIYF	TGTGCCAGCAGCTCGGACACCCGGCCTGGAAACACCATATATTTT
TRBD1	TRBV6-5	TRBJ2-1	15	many	CASRPFGTAYNEQFF	TGTGCCAGCAGGCCATTCGGGACAGCGTACAATGAGCAGTTCTTC
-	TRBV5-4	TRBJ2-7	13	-	CASSGDSSYEQYF	TGTGCCAGCAGTGGGGACTCCTCCTACGAGCAGTACTTC
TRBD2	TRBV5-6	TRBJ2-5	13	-	CASSLAGVETQYF	TGTGCCAGCAGCTTAGCGGGGGTAGAGACCCAGTACTTC
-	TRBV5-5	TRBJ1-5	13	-	CASSLSSNQPQHF	TGTGCCAGCAGCTTGTCCTCCAATCAGCCCCAGCATTTT
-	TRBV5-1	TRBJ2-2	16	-	CASSLAPNSNTGELFF	TGCGCCAGCAGCTTGGCCCCTAACAGCAACACCGGGGAGCTGTTTTTT
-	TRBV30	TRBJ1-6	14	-	CAWSVGSYNSPLHF	TGTGCCTGGAGTGTCGGGAGCTATAATTCACCCCTCCACTTT
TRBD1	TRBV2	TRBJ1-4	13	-	CASSYRGNEKLFF	TGTGCCAGCAGCTACAGGGGGAATGAAAAACTGTTTTTT
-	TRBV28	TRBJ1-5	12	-	CASSTGGGARHF	TGTGCCAGCAGCACCGGAGGAGGGGCACGGCATTTT
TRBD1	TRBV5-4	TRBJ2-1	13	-	CASSPATGHEQFF	TGTGCCAGCAGCCCCGCGACAGGGCATGAGCAGTTCTTC
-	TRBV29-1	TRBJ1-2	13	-	CSVGGGADYGYTF	TGCAGCGTTGGTGGGGGCGCGGACTATGGCTACACCTTC
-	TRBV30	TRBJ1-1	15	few	CAWSDPGHVNTEAFF	TGTGCCTGGAGTGACCCGGGACACGTGAACACTGAAGCTTTCTTT
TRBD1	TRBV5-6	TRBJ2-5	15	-	CASSFQGALQETQYF	TGTGCCAGCAGCTTCCAGGGGGCCCTCCAAGAGACCCAGTACTTC
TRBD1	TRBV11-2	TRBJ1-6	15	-	CASSPNRDSYSPLHF	TGTGCCAGCAGCCCAAACCGGGACAGTTATTCACCCCTCCACTTT
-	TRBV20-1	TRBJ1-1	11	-	CSVPRNTEAFF	TGCAGTGTCCCCAGGAACACTGAAGCTTTCTTT
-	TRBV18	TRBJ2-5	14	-	CASSPVQGQETQYF	TGTGCCAGCTCACCAGTCCAGGGCCAAGAGACCCAGTACTTC
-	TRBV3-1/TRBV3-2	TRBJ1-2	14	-	CASSHSVGQGGYTF	TGTGCCAGCAGTCACTCTGTGGGGCAGGGTGGCTACACCTTC
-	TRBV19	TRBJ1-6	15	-	CASSIVAGNNSPLHF	TGTGCCAGTAGTATAGTCGCAGGGAATAATTCACCCCTCCACTTT
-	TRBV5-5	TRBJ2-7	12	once	CASSLFGGEQYF	TGTGCCAGCAGCTTGTTCGGGGGCGAGCAGTACTTC
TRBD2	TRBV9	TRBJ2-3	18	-	CASSVGASGGRGSDTQYF	TGTGCCAGCAGCGTAGGTGCTAGCGGGGGTAGGGGGTCAGATACGCAGTATTTT
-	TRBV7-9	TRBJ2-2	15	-	CASSLMAQAGGELFF	TGTGCCAGCAGCTTGATGGCCCAGGCGGGCGGGGAGCTGTTTTTT
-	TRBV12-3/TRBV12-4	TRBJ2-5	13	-	CASSPTSAGTQYF	TGTGCCAGCAGTCCGACATCCGCCGGGACCCAGTACTTC
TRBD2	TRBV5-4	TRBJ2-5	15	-	CASSFRLAGDETQYF	TGTGCCAGCAGCTTCCGACTAGCGGGGGATGAGACCCAGTACTTC
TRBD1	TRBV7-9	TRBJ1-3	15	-	CASSLSGTERNTIYF	TGTGCCAGCAGCCTTAGTGGGACAGAACGAAACACCATATATTTT
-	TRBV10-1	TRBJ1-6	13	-	CASSETQNSPLHF	TGCGCCAGCAGTGAGACCCAGAATTCACCCCTCCACTTT